This is a list of T cell receptor beta chains from one sample in a study of beta chain features in type 1 diabetes. The table came from immunoSEQ multiplex PCR; TCRdb's copy has only in-frame clones and leaves some out. The table includes about 360,000 clones, roughly an eighth detected once. Sequencing used naive CD4+ T cells from blood. These receptors were taken from a man between 18 and 29 years old in good health. CDR3s include the opening cysteine and the closing phenylalanine or tryptophan. The D gene is left open where the match is weak. Some rows mark clone size as missing; the rest say once, few, many or name a class of expanded clone.

DNA,CDR3,V,J,size,D
TGTGCCAGCAGTGTCCTAGGACGGGGGGGCCGGGAGACCCAGTACTTC,CASSVLGRGGRETQYF,TRBV25-1,TRBJ2-5,few,TRBD2
TGTGCCAGCTCACCAAGGGGAGAGACCCAGTACTTC,CASSPRGETQYF,TRBV18,TRBJ2-5,NA,NA
TGTGCCATCAGCGCGACAGTTAATGAAAAACTGTTTTTT,CAISATVNEKLFF,TRBV10-3,TRBJ1-4,NA,NA
TGTGCCAGCAGGACAGGACAGGGCCCTTCTGGCTACACCTTC,CASRTGQGPSGYTF,TRBV7-9,TRBJ1-2,NA,TRBD1
TGTGCCAGCAGCTTAGGGTGGGGCGCGGACTATGGCTACACCTTC,CASSLGWGADYGYTF,TRBV7-9,TRBJ1-2,few,NA
TGTGCCAGCAGTCCAGACTCTAACTATGGCTACACCTTC,CASSPDSNYGYTF,TRBV7-3,TRBJ1-2,few,NA
TGTGCCAGCAGTGTGACGACAGGGTCCCACGAGCAGTACTTC,CASSVTTGSHEQYF,TRBV2,TRBJ2-7,NA,TRBD1
TGCAGCGTTGATGGCGGGGGTCGCGGCTACACCTTC,CSVDGGGRGYTF,TRBV29-1,TRBJ1-2,NA,NA
TGCGCCAGCAGCGCAGCTGGGGAGAAATATGAGCAGTTCTTC,CASSAAGEKYEQFF,TRBV4-1,TRBJ2-1,NA,NA
TGTGCCAGCAGCTCACGGACAGGGGGCGAGCAGTACTTC,CASSSRTGGEQYF,TRBV9,TRBJ2-7,few,TRBD1
TGTGCCAGCAGCTTAGCGCGTGTTACGACTGGGGAGACCCAGTACTTC,CASSLARVTTGETQYF,TRBV7-8,TRBJ2-5,few,NA
TGTGCCAGCAACCTAAAGTCTTCGGCAGATACGCAGTATTTT,CASNLKSSADTQYF,TRBV7-9,TRBJ2-3,few,NA
TGTGCCAGCAGCCCGGGACAGGGGGGTCAGCCCCAGCATTTT,CASSPGQGGQPQHF,TRBV7-9,TRBJ1-5,few,TRBD1
TGTGCCAGCAGCTTAGTCGACAGCCAAGAGACCCAGTACTTC,CASSLVDSQETQYF,TRBV7-9,TRBJ2-5,NA,NA
TGTGCCAGCAGTGAAGCTTATACCGGGGAGCTGTTTTTT,CASSEAYTGELFF,TRBV6-1,TRBJ2-2,NA,NA
TGTGCCAGCAGCTTCGATGGCATGAACACTGAAGCTTTCTTT,CASSFDGMNTEAFF,TRBV7-9,TRBJ1-1,NA,NA
TGTGCCAGCAGTTTATCTGACAGGGGTACCACGGAGCAGTACTTC,CASSLSDRGTTEQYF,TRBV28,TRBJ2-7,NA,TRBD1
TGTGCCAGCAGCTTAGCGGGGGGCCAAGAGACCCAGTACTTC,CASSLAGGQETQYF,TRBV7-2,TRBJ2-5,NA,NA
TGTGCCATTAAGGTGCCAGGGCAAACTGAAGCTTTCTTT,CAIKVPGQTEAFF,TRBV19,TRBJ1-1,few,NA
TGTGCCAGCAGATTGGACTCTCGGACTAGCAGCACAGATACGCAGTATTTT,CASRLDSRTSSTDTQYF,TRBV7-2,TRBJ2-3,few,TRBD2
TGTGCCAGCTCACCAAGGCCAGAAGGAGACGAGCAGTACTTC,CASSPRPEGDEQYF,TRBV18,TRBJ2-7,NA,NA
TGCGCCAGCAGCTTAGGACAGCCGCCGGGGGGCTACACCTTC,CASSLGQPPGGYTF,TRBV5-1,TRBJ1-2,NA,NA
TGTGCCAGCAGTGAAGGGCCCGGGAGTACGCAGTATTTT,CASSEGPGSTQYF,TRBV6-1,TRBJ2-3,NA,NA
TGTGCCAGCAGCTTGGGGACAGGGGCCACTGAAGCTTTCTTT,CASSLGTGATEAFF,TRBV5-4,TRBJ1-1,NA,TRBD1
TGTGCCAGCAGCTTAAACACAGATTCCTACAATGAGCAGTTCTTC,CASSLNTDSYNEQFF,TRBV7-2,TRBJ2-1,few,NA
TGTGCCAGCAGCTTTAGTCGCGGGAGACCGAGTCTTAGCTACGAGCAGTACTTC,CASSFSRGRPSLSYEQYF,TRBV13,TRBJ2-7,NA,TRBD2
TGTGCCAGCAGCTTAGTTCCGGGAGCTAACTATGGCTACACCTTC,CASSLVPGANYGYTF,TRBV7-2,TRBJ1-2,NA,NA
TGTGCCAGCAGAGGGACAGTTAATGAAAAACTGTTTTTT,CASRGTVNEKLFF,TRBV25-1,TRBJ1-4,NA,TRBD1
TGTGCCAGCAGGGACCTAGCGGGAGGCACAGATACGCAGTATTTT,CASRDLAGGTDTQYF,TRBV6-5,TRBJ2-3,NA,TRBD2
TGTGCCAGCAGTCTACAGGGGGCGGGAGGCATTCAGTACTTC,CASSLQGAGGIQYF,TRBV28,TRBJ2-4,NA,NA
TGTGCCAGCAGCTTAGCCCCTTGGAGATTCTCTATGGGCTACACCTTC,CASSLAPWRFSMGYTF,TRBV7-2,TRBJ1-2,NA,NA
TGTGCCAGCAGTCCTTACAGGGCTGTTGTTGGTGAGCAGTTCTTC,CASSPYRAVVGEQFF,TRBV28,TRBJ2-1,few,NA
TGTGCCAGCAGCGGCGACCCACTAGAGCTGTTTGAGACCCAGTACTTC,CASSGDPLELFETQYF,TRBV9,TRBJ2-5,NA,NA
TGTGCCAGCAGCTCCCTCAGGACTAGCGGTTACGAGCAGTACTTC,CASSSLRTSGYEQYF,TRBV11-2,TRBJ2-7,NA,TRBD2
TGTGCCAGCAGCTTCTTCTGGCGGGACCAAGAGACCCAGTACTTC,CASSFFWRDQETQYF,TRBV7-9,TRBJ2-5,few,NA
TGTGCCAGCAGAGGACAGAACACCGGGGAGCTGTTTTTT,CASRGQNTGELFF,TRBV25-1,TRBJ2-2,NA,NA
TGTGCCAGCAGCTCGGGACTCCAAGTAGATACGCAGTATTTT,CASSSGLQVDTQYF,TRBV7-2,TRBJ2-3,NA,NA
TGTGCCAGCAACAAGGGGGGGCTCGGGGCCAACGTCCTGACTTTC,CASNKGGLGANVLTF,TRBV14,TRBJ2-6,few,NA
TGTGCCAGCAGCTTCGGACAGGGATTCGACAATGAGCAGTTCTTC,CASSFGQGFDNEQFF,TRBV11-2,TRBJ2-1,NA,TRBD1
TGTGCCAGCAGCCCCGAGTGGGCCAATCAGCCCCAGCATTTT,CASSPEWANQPQHF,TRBV7-9,TRBJ1-5,NA,NA
TGTGCCAGCAGTTCCGGGACAGGGAAGAGCGGGGCCAACGTCCTGACTTTC,CASSSGTGKSGANVLTF,TRBV27,TRBJ2-6,few,TRBD1
TGTGCCAGCAGCCTCGACAGCACTAATGAAAAACTGTTTTTT,CASSLDSTNEKLFF,TRBV9,TRBJ1-4,NA,NA
TGTGCCAGCAGTTACTCGGGCAGGGCGGAGACCCAGTACTTC,CASSYSGRAETQYF,TRBV6-5,TRBJ2-5,few,NA
TGTGCCATCAGTGGAAAGAGCGGGACCAGGTACCAAGAGACCCAGTACTTC,CAISGKSGTRYQETQYF,TRBV10-3,TRBJ2-5,few,TRBD2
TGTGCCAGCAGCTTAGTGTCGGACAGGGCGGCCAATCAGCCCCAGCATTTT,CASSLVSDRAANQPQHF,TRBV7-9,TRBJ1-5,NA,TRBD1